The rows below give T cell receptor beta chains drawn from one sample of a study of naive and memory T cell subsets. Each CDR3 protein is one row after TCRdb ran MiXCR on the UMI-ligation and nested PCR reads. The table has 120,000 to 150,000 distinct CDR3 sequences, approximately 20% seen once; the top ten hold about 0.63%. Material: naive CD8+ T cells from blood. All receptors derive from a human donor in good health. Each CDR3 is given with its conserved first and last residue. A D gene is named only where the DNA matches it firmly. Size values are once, few and many counts, or a class for expanded clones, and some rows have none.

TRBV27	NA	NA	TRBJ2-7	TGTGCCAGCAGCCTCCAGCCCAAAGGGGACGAGCAGTACTTC	CASSLQPKGDEQYF
TRBV4-1	NA	TRBD1	TRBJ2-7	TGCGCCAGCAGCCAGCACCCCGGGACAGCGTCCTACGAGCAGTACTTC	CASSQHPGTASYEQYF
TRBV29-1	NA	NA	TRBJ2-1	TGCAGCGTTAAGACTACTTCTGTCAATGAGCAGTTCTTC	CSVKTTSVNEQFF
TRBV28	NA	TRBD1	TRBJ2-7	TGTGCCAGCAGTTTCCCAGAAAAAAATGGGGACAGGGTCGAATCAGAGCAGTACTTC	CASSFPEKNGDRVESEQYF
TRBV6-6	few	TRBD1	TRBJ1-5	TGTGCCAGCAGCCTTACCGGGACAGGGGTTCAGCCCCAGCATTTT	CASSLTGTGVQPQHF
TRBV7-9	few	TRBD2	TRBJ2-1	TGTGCCAGCAGCTTATCACTAGCGGGAGGTGGTGAGCAGTTCTTC	CASSLSLAGGGEQFF
TRBV6-5	NA	TRBD1	TRBJ2-7	TGTGCCAGCAGTGAACAGGGGACCTACGAGCAGTACTTC	CASSEQGTYEQYF
TRBV25-1	NA	TRBD1	TRBJ2-7	TGTGCCAGCAGGACCGGGACAGGGGTGTACAACGAGCAGTACTTC	CASRTGTGVYNEQYF
TRBV12-3/TRBV12-4	few	TRBD2	TRBJ2-2	TGTGCCAGCAGTTTGGCCCTGACTAGCGGGAGTGTTACCGGGGAGCTGTTTTTT	CASSLALTSGSVTGELFF
TRBV20-1	many	NA	TRBJ1-1	TGCAGTGCCAACGCGGGGGGCCCTAACACTGAAGCTTTCTTT	CSANAGGPNTEAFF
TRBV4-2	few	TRBD1	TRBJ1-1	TGTGCCAGCAGCCAACCTGGGACAGGGCAGTTAGGGACTGAAGCTTTCTTT	CASSQPGTGQLGTEAFF
TRBV27	few	NA	TRBJ2-7	TGTGCCAGCAGTTTATCCAGGGCGTCCTACGAGCAGTACTTC	CASSLSRASYEQYF
TRBV7-6	NA	TRBD1	TRBJ2-2	TGTGCCAGCAGCCCCTACCAGGGGGCGGCCACCGGGGAGCTGTTTTTT	CASSPYQGAATGELFF
TRBV19	few	NA	TRBJ2-7	TGTGCCAGTAGTCCCCGGACAGACGACGAGCAGTACTTC	CASSPRTDDEQYF
TRBV12-3/TRBV12-4	NA	NA	TRBJ1-4	TGTGCCAGCAGTTTGGGGGGGACGATTGGAAAACTGTTTTTT	CASSLGGTIGKLFF
TRBV7-6	few	NA	TRBJ2-1	TGTGCCAGCAGCTTTCAAGGGCCTCCCTACAATGAGCAGTTCTTC	CASSFQGPPYNEQFF